These 21 T cell receptor beta chains originate from one sample sequenced in a study of blood T cell repertoires in COVID-19. This table comes from immunoSEQ multiplex PCR, and its TCRdb copy is limited to in-frame clones, with some not included. Among 270,000 or so clones, roughly 86% were seen once, and the ten largest hold approximately 2.4%. The sample comprised PBMCs or T cells enriched from blood (not recorded which). The receptor source for this set is a young woman who had recovered from COVID-19.

The chain links TRBV30 to TRBJ1-2, with D possibly TRBD1 on 6 matching bases. Germline V gives CDR1 GTSNPN, CDR2 SVGIG (reference sequence). The CDR3 has 12 amino acids. V gave up 3 bases and J gave up 5 bases, with 10 bases separating them. The CDR3 sequence: CAWRRQAYGYTF. The CDR3 bases are TGTGCCTGGAGGAGACAGGCTTATGGCTACACCTTC.

This sequence joins TRBV2 and TRBJ2-1; 7 bases are a match to TRBD2. Unmatched junction bases numbered 5, after V lost 6 bases and J lost 0 bases. There are 15 residues in the CDR3. Germline V CDR1 and CDR2: SNHLY, FYNNEI. The CDR3 spells CASRVAGNSYNEQFF. CDR3 coding DNA: TGTGCCAGCAGGGTAGCGGGTAACTCCTACAATGAGCAGTTCTTC.

V gene TRBV25-1 combines with J gene TRBJ1-1; TRBD1 matches at 10 bases. This CDR3 comprises 14 residues. Per the germline V gene, CDR1 is MGHDK and CDR2 is SYGVNS. Trimming at V came to 4 bases and at J to 5 bases, leaving 4 bases not matched to a gene. CDR3 residues: CASSGDRGGTEAFF. DNA of the CDR3: TGTGCCAGCAGTGGGGACAGGGGAGGAACTGAAGCTTTCTTT. Supplemented by reference TRBV25-1 and TRBJ1-1, the full variable domain reads EADIYQTPRYLVIGTGKKITLECSQTMGHDKMYWYQQDPGMELHLIHYSYGVNSTEKGDLSSESTVSRIRTEHFPLTLESARPSHTSQYLCASSGDRGGTEAFFGQGTRLTVV.

The chain recombines TRBV4-3 with TRBJ2-2, with D perhaps matching TRBD1 (5 bases). Trimming cost V 4 bases and J 1 base, with 13 bases left between them. The CDR3 covers 16 residues. From germline, CDR1 is LGHNA and CDR2 YSLEER. CDR3 sequence: CASSPGGQQNTGELFF. The CDR3 coding sequence is TGCGCCAGCAGCCCCGGCGGACAACAGAACACCGGGGAGCTGTTTTTT.

The chain joins TRBV27 to TRBJ2-7; 9 bases match TRBD1. Looked up from germline, CDR1 is MNHEY and CDR2 is SMNVEV (reference sequence). The CDR3 is 16 residues long. The V and J ends lost 0 bases and 7 bases, in that order; junction bases with no gene match: 10. The CDR3 here is CASSLSGQGLIGEQYF. The DNA of the CDR3 is TGTGCCAGCAGTTTATCGGGACAGGGCCTCATCGGTGAGCAGTACTTC.

Of note for this clone: Other DNA sequences in the sample encode the same CDR3. This chain joins TRBV5-6 and TRBJ2-5; TRBD1 matches 7 bases. Losses at the gene ends were 2 bases for V and 4 bases for J; bases not matched to a gene: 2. Germline V gene data show CDR1 as SGHDT and CDR2 as YYEEEE. The CDR3 length is 13 residues. CDR3: CASSLTGVETQYF. The DNA of the CDR3 is TGTGCCAGCAGCTTAACAGGGGTAGAGACCCAGTACTTC.

The chain couples TRBV5-5 to TRBJ1-1; 9 bases line up with TRBD1. CDR1 SGHKS and CDR2 YYEKEE come from the germline V gene (reference sequence). V lost 0 bases and J lost 5; bases outside the gene matches: 8. The CDR3 has 16 amino acids. CDR3 DNA: TGTGCCAGCAGCTTGGGGACTGGGACAGGGAGGACTGAAGCTTTCTTT. Protein: CASSLGTGTGRTEAFF. The whole variable domain, filled in from reference TRBV5-5 and TRBJ1-1, reads DAGVTQSPTHLIKTRGQQVTLRCSPISGHKSVSWYQQVLGQGPQFIFQYYEKEERGRGNFPDRFSARQFPNYSSELNVNALLLGDSALYLCASSLGTGTGRTEAFFGQGTRLTVV.

The CDR3 is CASSWWGSEVPKGAFF. CDR3 nucleotide sequence: TGTGCCAGCAGCTGGTGGGGTTCGGAGGTACCAAAGGGAGCTTTCTTT. This chain links TRBV5-6 with TRBJ1-1; D is uncertain. Trimming shortened V by 3 bases and J by 10 bases, and 25 bases separated the two germline ends. CDR1 and CDR2 from the germline V gene are SGHDT and YYEEEE. This CDR3 region has 16 residues.

V is TRBV14 and J is TRBJ1-3; 7 bases fit TRBD1. J gave up 4 bases and V 0 bases, and 6 bases lay outside the gene matches. Per germline, CDR1 SGHDN and CDR2 FVKESK. The CDR3 runs to 16 residues. CDR3 coding DNA: TGTGCCAGCAGCCAAGACGTTGACAGGGTCGGAAACACCATATATTTT. Protein: CASSQDVDRVGNTIYF.

The chain employs TRBV25-1 and TRBJ2-1; TRBD1 agrees at 7 bases. Germline CDR1 is MGHDK and CDR2 is SYGVNS. The length of the CDR3 is 12 residues. Losses at the gene ends were 10 bases for V and 7 bases for J; bases not matched to a gene: 7. CDR3 DNA sequence: TGTGCCACCAGGACAGGTTGGAATGAGCAGTTCTTC. It codes for CATRTGWNEQFF.

The chain recombines TRBV5-3 with TRBJ2-3; 10 positions match TRBD2. TRBV5-3 belongs to the ORF category, with a function that is uncertain. The CDR3 runs 15 residues. V shed 3 bases, J shed 2 bases, and the junction held 3 bases outside the gene matches. CDR3 sequence (DNA): TGTGCCAGAAGCTCAAGCGGGAGGGACACAGATACGCAGTATTTT. Protein sequence: CARSSSGRDTDTQYF.

The genes are TRBV4-1 and TRBJ1-5, with 10 bases lining up with TRBD1. The CDR3 contains 19 residues. V shed 0 bases, J shed 5 bases, and the junction held 13 bases outside the gene matches. The V gene's germline CDR1 is MGHRA and CDR2 YSYEKL. CDR3 DNA sequence: TGCGCCAGCAGCCAAGATCCCCCGCCGGGACAGGGGCCCGATCAGCCCCAGCATTTT. Residues: CASSQDPPPGQGPDQPQHF.

The chain joins TRBV3-1 (or the pseudogene TRBV3-2) to TRBJ2-3; D not resolved. The CDR3 runs to 13 residues. V was cut by 1 base and J by 1 base, with 3 bases left in between. The germline gives CDR1 LGHDT, CDR2 YNNKEL (reference sequence). DNA of the CDR3: TGTGCCAGCAGCCAAGCCGGCACAGATACGCAGTATTTT. It specifies CASSQAGTDTQYF.

This sequence joins TRBV5-1 and TRBJ2-5; D gene uncertain. V shed 3 bases and J shed 2 bases, with 8 bases lying between them. The CDR3 is made up of 13 amino acids. The germline CDR1 and CDR2 sequences are SGHRS and YFSETQ. This CDR3 is CASSSNLQETQYF. CDR3 DNA sequence: TGCGCCAGCAGCTCCAACCTACAAGAGACCCAGTACTTC.

The CDR3: CASSLRGGMAGELFF. CDR3 DNA: TGTGCCAGCAGTCTCCGGGGGGGCATGGCCGGGGAGCTGTTTTTT. V and J are TRBV27 and TRBJ2-2; 8 nucleotides align to TRBD2. With 5 bases clipped from V and 6 bases from J, the junction kept 8 bases outside the gene matches. The CDR3 has 15 residues. The germline CDR1 and CDR2 sequences are MNHEY and SMNVEV (reference sequence).

The chain couples TRBV5-4 to TRBJ1-1; tentatively, D is TRBD1 (6 bases). The germline gives CDR1 SGHNT, CDR2 YYREEE (reference sequence). V was cut by 4 bases and J by 5 bases, with 15 bases left in between. CDR3 length: 14 residues. CDR3 region: CASSRDIPGTEAFF. The CDR3 bases are TGTGCCAGCAGCCGGGACATTCCTGGGACTGAAGCTTTCTTT. The variable domain in full, completed from reference TRBV5-4 and TRBJ1-1, reads ETGVTQSPTHLIKTRGQQVTLRCSSQSGHNTVSWYQQALGQGPQFIFQYYREEENGRGNFPPRFSGLQFPNYSSELNVNALELDDSALYLCASSRDIPGTEAFFGQGTRLTVV.

The V gene is TRBV3-1 (or the pseudogene TRBV3-2), the J gene TRBJ2-1, with 10 nucleotides matching TRBD2. CDR1 and CDR2 from the germline V gene are LGHDT and YNNKEL (reference sequence). Trimming removed 2 bases from V and 5 bases from J; junction bases left unmatched: 6. CDR3 length equals 16 residues. The CDR3 DNA is TGTGCCAGCAGCCAACAGGGACTAGCGTCAAACAATGAGCAGTTCTTC. It translates to CASSQQGLASNNEQFF.

The CDR3 here is CASSKAGDQPQHF. CDR3 coding DNA: TGTGCCAGTAGTAAGGCAGGGGATCAGCCCCAGCATTTT. The rearrangement uses TRBV19 and TRBJ1-5; perhaps TRBD1 as D (6 bases). Trimming cost V 4 bases and J 5 bases, with 9 bases left between them. This CDR3 spans 13 amino acids. From germline, CDR1 is LNHDA and CDR2 SQIVND (reference sequence).

As DNA, the CDR3 is TGCAGCGTGCCCGACAGGGGTGGGGGTTACACAGATACGCAGTATTTT. Its protein product is CSVPDRGGGYTDTQYF. The chain links TRBV29-1 to TRBJ2-3; 8 positions agree with TRBD1. This CDR3 has 16 amino acids. Germline assignment: CDR1 SQVTM and CDR2 ANQGSEA. The V and J ends lost 6 bases and 2 bases, in that order; junction bases with no gene match: 13.

J is TRBJ2-5 and V is TRBV4-2; 9 bases fit TRBD2. The J segment lost 5 bases and the V segment lost 3 bases, leaving 4 bases of the junction unmatched. Looked up from germline, CDR1 is LGHNA and CDR2 is YNFKEQ. This CDR3 has 14 amino acids. DNA of the CDR3: TGTGCCAGCAGCCAGCCTAGCGGGGCGGAGACCCAGTACTTC. Translation gives CASSQPSGAETQYF.

This clone was recorded at least ten times. This rearrangement joins TRBV21-1 to TRBJ1-2; the table's D gene call, TRBD1, was not cross checked with the DNA. TRBV21-1 is tagged as a pseudogene. CDR3 length: 13 residues. CDR3 nucleotides: TGTGCCAGCAGCAAAGAAGGGGGTGAAGGCTACACCTTC. Encoded protein: CASSKEGGEGYTF.